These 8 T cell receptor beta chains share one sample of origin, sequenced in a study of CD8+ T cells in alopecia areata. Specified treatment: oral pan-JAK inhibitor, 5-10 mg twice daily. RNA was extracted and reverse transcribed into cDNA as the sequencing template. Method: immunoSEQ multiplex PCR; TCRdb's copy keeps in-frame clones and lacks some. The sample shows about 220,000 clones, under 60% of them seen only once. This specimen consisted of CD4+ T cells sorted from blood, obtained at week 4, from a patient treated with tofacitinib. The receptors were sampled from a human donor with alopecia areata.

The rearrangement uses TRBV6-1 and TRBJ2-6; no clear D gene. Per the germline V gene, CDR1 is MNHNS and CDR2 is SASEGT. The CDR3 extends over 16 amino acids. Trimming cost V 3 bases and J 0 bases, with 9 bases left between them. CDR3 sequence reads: CASSDPRVSGANVLTF. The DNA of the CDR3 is TGTGCCAGCAGTGACCCCAGAGTCTCTGGGGCCAACGTCCTGACTTTC.

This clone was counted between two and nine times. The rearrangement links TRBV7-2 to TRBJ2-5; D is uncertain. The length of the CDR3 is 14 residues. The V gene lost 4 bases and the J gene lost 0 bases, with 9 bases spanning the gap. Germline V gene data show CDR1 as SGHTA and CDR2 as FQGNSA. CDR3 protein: CASSSDGYQETQYF. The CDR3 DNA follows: TGTGCCAGCAGCTCGGACGGTTACCAAGAGACCCAGTACTTC. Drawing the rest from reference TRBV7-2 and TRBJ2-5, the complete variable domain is GAGVSQSPSNKVTEKGKDVELRCDPISGHTALYWYRQSLGQGLEFLIYFQGNSAPDKSGLPSDRFSAERTGGSVSTLTIQRTQQEDSAVYLCASSSDGYQETQYFGPGTRLLVL.

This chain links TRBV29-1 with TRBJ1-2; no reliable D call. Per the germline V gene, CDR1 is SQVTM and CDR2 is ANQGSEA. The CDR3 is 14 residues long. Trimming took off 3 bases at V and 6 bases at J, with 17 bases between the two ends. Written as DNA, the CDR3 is TGCAGCGTTGATACTAGAGGAACGGGGAATGGCTACACCTTC. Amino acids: CSVDTRGTGNGYTF.

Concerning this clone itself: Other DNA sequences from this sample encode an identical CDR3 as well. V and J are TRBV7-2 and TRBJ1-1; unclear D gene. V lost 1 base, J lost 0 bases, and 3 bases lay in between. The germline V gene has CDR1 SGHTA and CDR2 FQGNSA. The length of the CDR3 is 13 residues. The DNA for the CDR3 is TGTGCCAGCAGCTTAGGGATGAACACTGAAGCTTTCTTT. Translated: CASSLGMNTEAFF.

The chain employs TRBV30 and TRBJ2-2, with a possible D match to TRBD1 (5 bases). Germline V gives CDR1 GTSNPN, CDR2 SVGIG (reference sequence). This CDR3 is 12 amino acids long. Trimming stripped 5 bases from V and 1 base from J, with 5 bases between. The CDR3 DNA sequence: TGTGCCTGGCAGGGGAACACCGGGGAGCTGTTTTTT. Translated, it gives CAWQGNTGELFF.

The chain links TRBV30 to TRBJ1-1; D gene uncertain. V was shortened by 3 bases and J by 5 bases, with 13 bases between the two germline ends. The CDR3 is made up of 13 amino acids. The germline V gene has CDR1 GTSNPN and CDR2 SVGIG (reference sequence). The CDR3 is CAWSSLGATEAFF. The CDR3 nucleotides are TGTGCCTGGAGCAGTCTGGGAGCAACTGAAGCTTTCTTT.

This chain's CDR3 is CASRETGMTTGELFF. As DNA, the CDR3 is TGTGCCAGCAGGGAGACCGGAATGACTACCGGGGAGCTGTTTTTT. This chain connects TRBV25-1 to TRBJ2-2, with D hard to call. V was clipped by 6 bases and J by 5 bases, with 16 bases between them. The CDR3 spans 15 residues. CDR1 and CDR2 from the germline V gene are MGHDK and SYGVNS.

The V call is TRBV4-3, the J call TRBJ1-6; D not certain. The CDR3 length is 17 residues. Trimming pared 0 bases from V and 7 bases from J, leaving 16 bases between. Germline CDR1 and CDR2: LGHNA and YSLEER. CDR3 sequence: CASSQDHNIISNSPLHF. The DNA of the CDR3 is TGCGCCAGCAGCCAAGATCACAACATAATTTCCAATTCACCCCTCCACTTT.